Listed here are 2 T cell receptor beta chains from one sample, sequenced in a study of blood T cell repertoires in COVID-19. The repertoire was sequenced with immunoSEQ multiplex PCR; TCRdb's copy has only in-frame clones and lacks some. This table holds approximately 260,000 clones, about 87% found once. The sequenced sample consisted of peripheral blood. These receptor sequences come from a woman in her thirties or forties with acute or convalescent COVID-19.

The V and J genes are TRBV2 and TRBJ1-3, with D unclear. V was shortened by 5 bases and J by 0 bases, with 8 bases between the two germline ends. The CDR3 loop spans 14 amino acids. Germline CDR1 reads SNHLY; CDR2 reads FYNNEI. DNA of the CDR3: TGTGCCAGCAGTAACAGTGGCTCTGGAAACACCATATATTTT. Protein: CASSNSGSGNTIYF.

J is TRBJ2-2 and V is TRBV5-1; 9 nucleotides line up with TRBD1. Germline loops: CDR1 SGHRS, CDR2 YFSETQ. This CDR3 contains 17 residues. V trimming: 3 bases; J trimming: 4 bases; junction bases outside the gene matches: 10. The CDR3 is CASSSSWTDRGTGELFF. DNA for the CDR3: TGCGCCAGCAGCTCGAGTTGGACGGACAGGGGCACCGGGGAGCTGTTTTTT.